This TCR beta chain was documented in a study of neurological immune-mediated disorders. TCRdb reprocessed the 5' RACE reads with MiXCR, giving one entry per CDR3 protein. The data hold under 50,000 distinct CDR3 sequences, with 9.5% to 13% observed a single time. This clonotype was picked up many times. What it recognizes is unknown. CDR1 and CDR2 (germline): SGHAT, FQDESV (reference sequence). This CDR3 is built from 17 residues. Losses at the gene ends were 5 bases for V and 0 bases for J; bases not matched to a gene: 10. The sorted libraries were prepared using some 950,000 CD4+ or CD8+ T cells that had themselves been sorted. The study, taken as a whole, reports: In HTLV-1-associated myelopathy, TCR clonal expansion was greatest, whereas multiple sclerosis had the least, falling below healthy controls. Because no CDR3 amino acid sequences were shared across subjects by expanded clones, private repertoires were suggested in all groups.

Sequenced sample: CD4+ T cells from blood. The sequence was collected from a woman aged 25-40 years with HTLV-1-associated myelopathy (HAM/TSP). The chain joins TRBV11-1 to TRBJ2-1, with TRBD1 identical over 7 bases. CDR3 DNA sequence: TGTGCCAGCAGCCCCCGACAGGGAAAGGCCTCCTACAATGAGCAGTTCTTC. It specifies CASSPRQGKASYNEQFF.